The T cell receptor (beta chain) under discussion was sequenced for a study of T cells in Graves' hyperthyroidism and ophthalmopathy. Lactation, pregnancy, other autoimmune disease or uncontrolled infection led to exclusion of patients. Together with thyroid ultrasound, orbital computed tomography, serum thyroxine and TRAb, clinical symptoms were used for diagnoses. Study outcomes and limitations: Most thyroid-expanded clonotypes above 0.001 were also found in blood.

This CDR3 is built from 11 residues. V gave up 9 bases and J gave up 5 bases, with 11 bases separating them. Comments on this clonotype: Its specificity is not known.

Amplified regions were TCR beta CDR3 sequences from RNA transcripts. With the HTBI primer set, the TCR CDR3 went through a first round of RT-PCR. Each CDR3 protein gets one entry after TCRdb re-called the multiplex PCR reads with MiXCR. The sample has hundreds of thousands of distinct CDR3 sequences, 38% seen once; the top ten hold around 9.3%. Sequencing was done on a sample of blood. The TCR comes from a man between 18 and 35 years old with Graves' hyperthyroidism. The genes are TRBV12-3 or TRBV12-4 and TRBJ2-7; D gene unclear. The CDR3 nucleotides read TGTGCCAGTGGATTCTACAACGAGCAGTACTTC. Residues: CASGFYNEQYF.